Shown below are 19 T cell receptor beta chains from a single sample sequenced in a study of blood T cell repertoires in COVID-19. Produced via immunoSEQ multiplex PCR; TCRdb's table is partial and in-frame only. The sample lists some 100,000 clones, around 87% occurring once. The sequenced sample was peripheral blood. These receptors originate from a human donor in a cohort sampled during active COVID-19.

This chain uses TRBV6-5 with TRBJ2-7; TRBD1 matches 12 bases. The germline CDR1 and CDR2 sequences are MNHEY and SVGAGI. Trimming removed 8 bases from V and 6 bases from J; junction bases left unmatched: 8. The CDR3 has 14 residues. In nucleotides, the CDR3 is TGTGCCAGCTATACGGGACAGGGGGCGGTCGAGCAGTACTTC. This translates into CASYTGQGAVEQYF.

The CDR3 DNA reads TGTGCCAGCTCACCTGTAGTCTCCTCCTACGAGCAGTACTTC. Protein: CASSPVVSSYEQYF. The V and J genes are TRBV18 and TRBJ2-7; D gene unclear. The CDR3 is 14 amino acids. Per the germline V gene, CDR1 is KGHSH and CDR2 is LQKENI. V lost 3 bases, J lost 0 bases, and 9 bases lay in between. The whole variable domain, filled in from reference TRBV18 and TRBJ2-7, reads NAGVMQNPRHLVRRRGQEARLRCSPMKGHSHVYWYRQLPEEGLKFMVYLQKENIIDESGMPKERFSAEFPKEGPSILRIQQVVRGDSAAYFCASSPVVSSYEQYFGPGTRLTVT.

The chain combines TRBV28 with TRBJ2-7, with a possible D match to TRBD1 (6 bases). Germline loops: CDR1 MDHEN, CDR2 SYDVKM. The V and J ends lost 7 bases and 6 bases respectively, with 19 bases between them. CDR3 length: 14 residues. CDR3 sequence reads: CASTMVGAITEQYF. The DNA for the CDR3 is TGTGCCAGCACCATGGTGGGGGCGATAACCGAGCAGTACTTC. The variable domain in full, with the rest retrieved from reference TRBV28 and TRBJ2-7, is DVKVTQSSRYLVKRTGEKVFLECVQDMDHENMFWYRQDPGLGLRLIYFSYDVKMKEKGDIPEGYSVSREKKERFSLILESASTNQTSMYLCASTMVGAITEQYFGPGTRLTVT.

This chain links TRBV5-4 with TRBJ2-3; maybe TRBD2 (5 bases). Germline CDR1 reads SGHNT; CDR2 reads YYREEE (reference sequence). The CDR3 totals 16 residues. Trimming shortened V by 0 bases and J by 4 bases, and 15 bases separated the two germline ends. Written as DNA, the CDR3 is TGTGCCAGCAGCTTGGACTCCACTAGTGGGGCAGATACGCAGTATTTT. This gives the protein CASSLDSTSGADTQYF.

The chain couples TRBV5-1 to TRBJ2-2; possible D gene TRBD1, 5 bases. Trimming removed 4 bases from V and 6 bases from J, with 10 bases in between. The germline V gene has CDR1 SGHRS and CDR2 YFSETQ. The CDR3 is made up of 13 amino acids. Written as DNA, the CDR3 is TGCGCCAGCAGCCGGTTGGGGCCCGGGGAGCTGTTTTTT. This sequence encodes CASSRLGPGELFF.

The chain recombines TRBV5-1 with TRBJ1-2, with D uncertain. Per germline, CDR1 SGHRS and CDR2 YFSETQ. The CDR3 extends over 16 amino acids. V lost 1 base, J lost 5 bases, and 18 bases lay in between. The CDR3 sequence: CASSLSEARVPYGYTF. The CDR3, as DNA: TGCGCCAGCAGCTTGAGTGAGGCCCGGGTTCCGTATGGCTACACCTTC.

The V and J genes are TRBV30 and TRBJ2-7, with TRBD2 matching 9 bases. V gave up 4 bases and J gave up 3 bases; unmatched junction bases: 4. From germline, CDR1 is GTSNPN and CDR2 SVGIG (reference sequence). This CDR3 spans 13 amino acids. The CDR3 spells CAWKRGEDYEQYF. The CDR3 nucleotides read TGTGCCTGGAAGCGGGGGGAAGACTACGAGCAGTACTTC.

The DNA of the CDR3 is TGTGCCACCAGTGATTCACTAGCGGTCTTCACAGATACGCAGTATTTT. Its translation: CATSDSLAVFTDTQYF. The V call is TRBV24-1, the J call TRBJ2-3; 8 bases map to TRBD2. The CDR3 has 16 amino acids. With V trimmed by 2 bases and J by 2 bases, 5 bases remained unmatched. Germline assignment: CDR1 KGHDR and CDR2 SFDVKD.

The chain carries TRBV11-3 and TRBJ2-5; D is possibly TRBD1 (6 bases). The CDR3 spans 16 residues. The V gene's germline CDR1 is SGHNT and CDR2 YENEEA. The V end was cut by 5 bases, the J end by 3 bases, with 19 bases between. The CDR3 sequence is CASSHLGARTKETQYF. The CDR3 DNA sequence: TGTGCCAGCAGCCACTTGGGGGCCCGTACTAAAGAGACCCAGTACTTC.

The chain joins TRBV5-4 to TRBJ2-2, with D tentatively TRBD2 (6 bases). The CDR3 has 15 residues. The germline V and J ends were trimmed by 4 bases and 4 bases, with 14 bases remaining between them. CDR1 SGHNT and CDR2 YYREEE come from the germline V gene (reference sequence). CDR3 sequence (DNA): TGTGCCAGCAGCCAAGCTAGCGAGGGCACCGGGGAGCTGTTTTTT. Translated: CASSQASEGTGELFF.

The chain uses TRBV11-2 and TRBJ1-6; 8 bases align to TRBD1. Looked up from germline, CDR1 is SGHAT and CDR2 is FQNNGV. V was clipped by 6 bases and J by 7 bases; unmatched bases: 5. This CDR3 has 14 amino acids. CDR3 in amino acids: CASRRQGPNSPLHF. The DNA of the CDR3 is TGTGCCAGCAGAAGACAGGGGCCGAATTCACCCCTCCACTTT.

The chain has TRBV7-9 and TRBJ2-7; TRBD1 might be the D (6 bases). Germline V gene data show CDR1 as SEHNR and CDR2 as FQNEAQ (reference sequence). Between the trimmed V and J ends, which lost 4 bases and 4 bases, there was a span of 29 bases. There are 19 residues in the CDR3. The CDR3 is CASSSSRQVESGGWYEQYF. In DNA, the CDR3 is TGTGCCAGCAGCTCATCTAGACAGGTAGAGTCTGGCGGTTGGTACGAGCAGTACTTC.

This clone was counted a single time. The J gene is TRBJ2-3, the V gene TRBV4-1; TRBD1 matches at 7 bases. This CDR3 is built from 14 residues. The V gene end was trimmed by 2 bases and the J gene end by 7 bases; junction bases not matched to a gene: 6. Looked up from germline, CDR1 is MGHRA and CDR2 is YSYEKL. CDR3 nucleotide sequence: TGCGCCAGCAGCCAACACTCAGGGGGAAATACGCAGTATTTT. As protein: CASSQHSGGNTQYF.

The chain is built from TRBV7-2 and TRBJ2-7; 9 bases agree with TRBD1. Germline-derived CDR1 and CDR2 are SGHTA and FQGNSA. CDR3 length: 15 amino acids. J was trimmed by 3 bases and V by 1 base; bases with no gene match: 4. CDR3: CASSLESGQGYEQYF. In nucleotides, the CDR3 is TGTGCCAGCAGCTTAGAGTCGGGACAGGGCTACGAGCAGTACTTC.

The CDR3 protein is CATRGPGQSSYNEQFF. Here the CDR3 DNA reads TGTGCCACCAGGGGGCCGGGACAGAGCTCCTACAATGAGCAGTTCTTC. The chain couples TRBV19 to TRBJ2-1, with 8 bases identical to TRBD1. V shed 10 bases, J shed 0 bases, and the junction held 11 bases outside the gene matches. The CDR3 runs 16 residues. CDR1 is LNHDA, CDR2 SQIVND, per germline (reference sequence). Full variable domain (missing parts from reference TRBV19 and TRBJ2-1): DGGITQSPKYLFRKEGQNVTLSCEQNLNHDAMYWYRQDPGQGLRLIYYSQIVNDFQKGDIAEGYSVSREKKESFPLTVTSAQKNPTAFYLCATRGPGQSSYNEQFFGPGTRLTVL.

This clone showed up just once. The rearrangement links TRBV6-5 to TRBJ1-1; D is uncertain. The germline V and J ends were trimmed by 2 bases and 0 bases, with 10 bases remaining between them. Germline V CDR1 and CDR2: MNHEY, SVGAGI. There are 15 residues in the CDR3. CDR3 amino acids: CASSYAQYMNTEAFF. The CDR3 nucleotides read TGTGCCAGCAGTTACGCCCAATACATGAACACTGAAGCTTTCTTT.

This rearrangement joins TRBV20-1 to TRBJ2-7; 8 positions match TRBD1. CDR3 length: 14 residues. Per germline, CDR1 DFQATT and CDR2 SNEGSKA (reference sequence). V was clipped by 3 bases and J by 1 base; unmatched bases: 5. In DNA form, the CDR3 reads TGCAGTGCTAGTGCGACAGGGGTATCCTACGAGCAGTACTTC. It encodes CSASATGVSYEQYF.

The J gene is TRBJ1-1, the V gene TRBV2; D is ambiguous. The CDR3 has 14 residues. V gave up 1 base and J gave up 1 base, with 7 bases separating them. In germline, CDR1 is SNHLY, CDR2 FYNNEI. The CDR3 DNA is TGTGCCAGCAGTGAAGAGAACAGGAACACTGAAGCTTTCTTT. Translated: CASSEENRNTEAFF.

Only one count was recorded for this clone. The chain uses TRBV25-1 and TRBJ2-5; D uncertain. CDR1 MGHDK and CDR2 SYGVNS come from the germline V gene. Deletions cut 3 bases from V and 9 bases from J, with 11 bases between. There are 12 residues in the CDR3. The CDR3 loop reads CASSDPIAAQYF. CDR3 in DNA: TGTGCCAGCAGTGACCCTATCGCGGCCCAGTACTTC. Looking up the rest from reference TRBV25-1 and TRBJ2-5 gives the full variable domain: EADIYQTPRYLVIGTGKKITLECSQTMGHDKMYWYQQDPGMELHLIHYSYGVNSTEKGDLSSESTVSRIRTEHFPLTLESARPSHTSQYLCASSDPIAAQYFGPGTRLLVL.